The present TCR beta chain was sequenced within a study of blood T cell repertoires in COVID-19. Clones were read by immunoSEQ multiplex PCR, and TCRdb kept only the in-frame ones, dropping some. This sample has around 270,000 clones, with around 85% found just once. Losses at the gene ends were 5 bases for V and 1 base for J; bases not matched to a gene: 4. The CDR3 is made up of 14 amino acids. Germline V lookup: CDR1 SGHVS, CDR2 FQNEAQ. The sequence was collected from a human donor with COVID-19, enrolled during active disease. The donor label of this sample is uncertain. The specimen was peripheral blood. The chain carries TRBV7-8 and TRBJ1-2; TRBD1 matches at 7 bases. The CDR3: CASSPTGSNYGYTF. CDR3 nucleotide sequence: TGTGCCAGCAGCCCGACAGGGAGTAACTATGGCTACACCTTC.